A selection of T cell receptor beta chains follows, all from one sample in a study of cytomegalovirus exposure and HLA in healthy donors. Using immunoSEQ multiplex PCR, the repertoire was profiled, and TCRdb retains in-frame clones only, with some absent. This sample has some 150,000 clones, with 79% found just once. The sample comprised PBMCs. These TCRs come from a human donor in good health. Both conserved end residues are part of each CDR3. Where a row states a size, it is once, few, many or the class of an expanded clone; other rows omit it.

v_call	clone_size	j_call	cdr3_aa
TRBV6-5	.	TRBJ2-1	CASSYSPTTYNEQFF
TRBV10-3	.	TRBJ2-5	CAVKGDRAQETQYF
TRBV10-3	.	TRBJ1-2	CAITGGNYGYTF
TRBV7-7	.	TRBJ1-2	CVRGAGYGYTF
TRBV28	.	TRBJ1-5	CASRTGSPLVNQPQHF
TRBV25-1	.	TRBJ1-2	CASSEWGTGGRLYGYTF
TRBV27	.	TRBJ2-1	CASSPGLAGGWGFSYNEQFF
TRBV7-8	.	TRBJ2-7	CASSLEAEFSYEQYF
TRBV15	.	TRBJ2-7	CATSRDPRTSGEGIYEQYF
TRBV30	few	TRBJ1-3	CAWSLPQVISGNTIYF
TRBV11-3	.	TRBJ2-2	CASSPGLADTGELFF
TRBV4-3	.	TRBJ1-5	CASSQDRGGPSNQPQHF
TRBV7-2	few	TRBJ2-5	CASSLAGSQETQYF
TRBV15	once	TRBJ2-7	CATSRDGTHYEQYF
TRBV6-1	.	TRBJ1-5	CASSEQGRGKNQPQHF
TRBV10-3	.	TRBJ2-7	CAISESRAGGHGYEQYF
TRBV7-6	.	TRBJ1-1	CASSLEGGGRANTEAFF
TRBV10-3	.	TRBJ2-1	CATSGGANEQFF
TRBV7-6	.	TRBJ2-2	CASSLSHRADTGELFF
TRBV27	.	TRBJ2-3	CASSFMLGLGTDTQYF
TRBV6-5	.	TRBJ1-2	CASSYSTVAGNGYTF
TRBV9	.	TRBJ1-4	CASSVAPGEKLFF
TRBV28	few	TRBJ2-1	CASSGQVKSSSYNEQFF
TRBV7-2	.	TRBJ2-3	CASSHRTGGLTDTQYF
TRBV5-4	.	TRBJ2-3	CASSQGGGGWDTQYF
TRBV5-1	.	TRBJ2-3	CASRPSGTDTQYF
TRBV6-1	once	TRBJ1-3	CASRQAGGNTIYF
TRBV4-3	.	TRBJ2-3	CASSQGGTSGTGDTQYF
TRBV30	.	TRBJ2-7	CAWSFEDRVLQEQYF
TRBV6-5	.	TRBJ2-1	CASSYSTGGPHNEQFF
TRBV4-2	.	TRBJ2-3	CASSQVGGWDTQYF
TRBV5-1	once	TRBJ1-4	CASNPGTGTEKLFF
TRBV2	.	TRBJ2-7	CASRPGQGPHEQYF
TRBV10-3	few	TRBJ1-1	CAISETGSTEAFF
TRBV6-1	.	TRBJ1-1	CASSLQGRHTEAFF
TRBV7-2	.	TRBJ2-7	CASSLFTFGSSYEQYF
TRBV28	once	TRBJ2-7	CASSDGGYEQYF
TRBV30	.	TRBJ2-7	CAWSQAMAEQYF